The rows below give T cell receptor beta chains drawn from one sample of a study of T cells in Graves' hyperthyroidism and ophthalmopathy. Using its own MiXCR run on the multiplex PCR reads, TCRdb lists one record per CDR3 protein. The table includes 130,000 or so distinct CDR3 sequences, approximately 20% detected once. Sequencing used blood. The receptors stem from a woman between 45 and 65 years old with Graves' hyperthyroidism that later progressed to Graves' ophthalmopathy. Each CDR3 is given with its conserved first and last residue. Each record gives: CDR3 length, D gene, V gene, J gene, clone size, CDR3 protein, CDR3 DNA. D genes are given only for firm matches. The size entry is marked missing in some rows and otherwise reads once, few, many or a size class.

len: 15
d_gene: -
v_gene: TRBV5-1
j_gene: TRBJ2-1
abundance: -
CDR3aa: CASSLGSSSYNEQFF
CDR3nt: TGCGCCAGCAGCTTGGGCTCGAGCTCCTACAATGAGCAGTTCTTC

len: 14
d_gene: -
v_gene: TRBV9
j_gene: TRBJ2-7
abundance: -
CDR3aa: CASSVGGGAYEQYF
CDR3nt: TGTGCCAGCAGCGTAGGTGGAGGGGCCTACGAGCAGTACTTC

len: 14
d_gene: TRBD1
v_gene: TRBV14
j_gene: TRBJ1-2
abundance: -
CDR3aa: CASSQGPRGYGYTF
CDR3nt: TGTGCCAGCAGCCAAGGTCCCAGGGGGTATGGCTACACCTTC

len: 15
d_gene: TRBD2
v_gene: TRBV28
j_gene: TRBJ2-5
abundance: many
CDR3aa: CATQTQGGSGATQYF
CDR3nt: TGTGCCACCCAGACCCAGGGAGGGTCGGGAGCGACCCAGTACTTC

len: 18
d_gene: TRBD2
v_gene: TRBV12-3/TRBV12-4
j_gene: TRBJ2-4
abundance: once
CDR3aa: CASASGTSGRAAKNIQYF
CDR3nt: TGTGCCAGCGCTTCCGGGACTAGCGGGAGGGCCGCCAAAAACATTCAGTACTTC

len: 16
d_gene: TRBD2
v_gene: TRBV28
j_gene: TRBJ2-1
abundance: many
CDR3aa: CASSLLGLAGINEQFF
CDR3nt: TGTGCCAGCAGTTTATTGGGACTAGCGGGAATCAATGAGCAGTTCTTC

len: 13
d_gene: TRBD1
v_gene: TRBV27
j_gene: TRBJ1-4
abundance: -
CDR3aa: CASSGGAGEELFF
CDR3nt: TGTGCCAGCTCAGGGGGCGCGGGTGAAGAACTGTTTTTT

len: 16
d_gene: TRBD2
v_gene: TRBV7-2
j_gene: TRBJ2-1
abundance: -
CDR3aa: CASSLMGSLSGGEQFF
CDR3nt: TGTGCCAGCAGCTTGATGGGGAGTCTATCGGGGGGGGAGCAGTTCTTC

len: 13
d_gene: -
v_gene: TRBV7-2
j_gene: TRBJ1-2
abundance: few
CDR3aa: CASSPPGNYGYTF
CDR3nt: TGTGCCAGCAGCCCCCCAGGGAACTATGGCTACACCTTC

len: 14
d_gene: -
v_gene: TRBV28
j_gene: TRBJ2-7
abundance: many
CDR3aa: CASTLAGRNVGQYF
CDR3nt: TGTGCCAGCACTTTGGCAGGCAGGAATGTCGGGCAGTACTTC

len: 11
d_gene: -
v_gene: TRBV7-9
j_gene: TRBJ2-1
abundance: many
CDR3aa: CASSSGAEQFF
CDR3nt: TGTGCCAGCAGTTCGGGGGCTGAGCAGTTCTTC